Presented here are 26 T cell receptor beta chains from one specimen sequenced in a study of Graves' ophthalmopathy and Graves' hyperthyroidism. Investigators amplified TCR beta CDR3 regions from RNA transcripts. In the first round, RT-PCR was carried out with HTBI primers, and a multiplex PCR formed the second round. Each CDR3 protein gets one entry after TCRdb re-called the multiplex PCR reads with MiXCR. The sample has hundreds of thousands of distinct CDR3 sequences, about 22% seen once. The sample consisted of peripheral blood. The receptors come from a woman between 50 and 59 years old with Graves' ophthalmopathy.

At least ten counts were recorded for this clonotype. The chain recombines TRBV6-1 with TRBJ1-1, with 8 bases identical to TRBD1. Per the germline V gene, CDR1 is MNHNS and CDR2 is SASEGT. The CDR3 sequence is 15 residues long. J gave up 4 bases and V 5 bases, and 9 bases lay outside the gene matches. CDR3 coding DNA: TGTGCCAGCAGTACCCGGGGCAGGGGGCCCACTGAAGCTTTCTTT. This encodes CASSTRGRGPTEAFF.

This clonotype was seen ten or more times. The chain recombines TRBV6-1 with TRBJ1-1; maybe TRBD1 (5 bases). In germline, CDR1 is MNHNS, CDR2 SASEGT. The CDR3 is 15 amino acids. The V end was cut by 2 bases, the J end by 4 bases, with 14 bases between. CDR3 residues: CASSERGGLGTEAFF. The CDR3, as DNA: TGTGCCAGCAGTGAACGCGGGGGATTGGGCACTGAAGCTTTCTTT.

This clonotype has ten or more counts. The chain is built from TRBV3-1 and TRBJ2-7; TRBD2 aligns across 9 bases. The germline gives CDR1 LGHDT, CDR2 YNNKEL (reference sequence). The CDR3 consists of 15 residues. V gave up 4 bases and J gave up 6 bases; unmatched junction bases: 10. The CDR3 protein is CASSPSGTSFREQYF. As DNA, the CDR3 is TGTGCCAGCAGCCCGTCCGGGACTAGCTTTCGCGAGCAGTACTTC.

Many counts were recorded for this clonotype. V usage is TRBV29-1 and J usage is TRBJ2-2; D gene uncertain. V lost 5 bases and J lost 0, with 10 bases in between. The CDR3 contains 14 residues. Germline V gene sequence: CDR1 SQVTM, CDR2 ANQGSEA. CDR3 sequence reads: CSVKIGPNTGELFF. CDR3 bases: TGCAGCGTTAAAATCGGCCCGAACACCGGGGAGCTGTTTTTT.

This clonotype came up many times. The chain combines TRBV6-1 with TRBJ2-7, with 8 bases fitting TRBD2. This CDR3 spans 14 amino acids. From germline, CDR1 is MNHNS and CDR2 SASEGT. The V gene end was trimmed by 7 bases and the J gene end by 1 base; junction bases not matched to a gene: 6. Here the CDR3 DNA reads TGTGCCAGCACGGACAGCGGGAGATCCTACGAGCAGTACTTC. Amino acid sequence: CASTDSGRSYEQYF.

At least ten counts were recorded for this clonotype. The chain recombines TRBV20-1 with TRBJ2-5; 7 bases line up with TRBD1. Trimming removed 6 bases from V and 1 base from J; junction bases left unmatched: 5. The CDR3 has 13 residues. Germline V gene sequence: CDR1 DFQATT, CDR2 SNEGSKA (reference sequence). The CDR3 bases are TGCAGTGCCAGCGACAGGGTCCAAGAGACCCAGTACTTC. This encodes CSASDRVQETQYF.

This clonotype was seen a handful of times. This chain joins TRBV9 and TRBJ1-2; D unresolved. This CDR3 contains 13 residues. Trimming took off 4 bases at V and 1 base at J, with 8 bases between the two ends. In germline, CDR1 is SGDLS, CDR2 YYNGEE. CDR3 nucleotides: TGTGCCAGCAGCCACACAGATAACTATGGCTACACCTTC. Amino acid sequence: CASSHTDNYGYTF. Variable domain in full (rest from reference TRBV9 and TRBJ1-2): DSGVTQTPKHLITATGQRVTLRCSPRSGDLSVYWYQQSLDQGLQFLIQYYNGEERAKGNILERFSAQQFPDLHSELNLSSLELGDSALYFCASSHTDNYGYTFGSGTRLTVV.

In its sample, this clonotype was seen many times. The V and J genes are TRBV4-2 and TRBJ2-7; the D gene is possibly TRBD2 (5 bases). The CDR3 spans 13 residues. Germline CDR1 reads LGHNA; CDR2 reads YNFKEQ. Trimming took 5 bases from V and 2 from J, leaving 10 bases between them. Written as DNA, the CDR3 is TGTGCCAGCAGCTCCAGGCGGGCCTACGAGCAGTACTTC. As protein: CASSSRRAYEQYF.

This clonotype has ten or more counts. V is TRBV7-2 and J is TRBJ2-7; D ambiguous. Deletions cut 0 bases from V and 4 bases from J, with 7 bases between. The CDR3 loop spans 13 amino acids. The germline V gene encodes CDR1 SGHTA and CDR2 FQGNSA. This CDR3 reads CASSLATSYEQYF. The CDR3, as DNA: TGTGCCAGCAGCTTAGCGACTTCTTACGAGCAGTACTTC.

The chain carries TRBV2 and TRBJ2-7; a weak D match, TRBD2 (6 bases). This CDR3 region has 14 residues. Per germline, CDR1 SNHLY and CDR2 FYNNEI. The V gene lost 6 bases and the J gene lost 3 bases, with 15 bases spanning the gap. CDR3 in amino acids: CASSAGPSYYEQYF. CDR3 nucleotide sequence: TGTGCCAGCAGCGCGGGACCCTCCTACTACGAGCAGTACTTC.

This clonotype was counted a few times. The chain links TRBV20-1 to TRBJ2-3; D remains unclear. Deletions cut 1 base from V and 0 bases from J, with 8 bases between. CDR3 length: 14 residues. The germline V gene has CDR1 DFQATT and CDR2 SNEGSKA (reference sequence). The chain's CDR3 is CSARGMESTDTQYF. The DNA of the CDR3 is TGCAGTGCTAGAGGGATGGAGAGCACAGATACGCAGTATTTT.

At least ten counts were recorded for this clonotype. The rearrangement uses TRBV19 and TRBJ1-1; perhaps TRBD1 as D (5 bases). CDR1 and CDR2 from the germline V gene are LNHDA and SQIVND (reference sequence). The V end lost 9 bases, the J end lost 4 bases, and 15 bases lay between the germline ends. The CDR3 consists of 13 residues. Here the CDR3 reads CASQRDGGTEAFF. The CDR3 DNA reads as TGTGCCAGCCAGCGCGATGGGGGCACTGAAGCTTTCTTT.

In its sample, this clonotype was seen a few times. CDR3 nucleotide sequence: TGTGCCATCAGTGAGGCCACAGGGTCCTATGGCTACACCTTC. Translation gives CAISEATGSYGYTF. The chain has TRBV10-3 and TRBJ1-2, with D tentatively TRBD1 (6 bases). CDR1 is ENHRY and CDR2 is SYGVKD in the germline V gene. The CDR3 covers 14 residues. V lost 2 bases to trimming and J lost 4 bases, with 11 bases between them.

This clonotype was found many times. This sequence joins TRBV20-1 and TRBJ1-1; TRBD1 matches 7 bases. V lost 1 base and J lost 0; bases outside the gene matches: 5. The CDR3 loop spans 15 amino acids. The germline V gene has CDR1 DFQATT and CDR2 SNEGSKA (reference sequence). The CDR3 sequence is CSARGAQGMNTEAFF. The CDR3 coding sequence is TGCAGTGCTAGAGGGGCACAGGGGATGAACACTGAAGCTTTCTTT.

This clonotype was recorded at least ten times. This chain uses TRBV18 with TRBJ1-2, with 9 bases fitting TRBD1. V gave up 3 bases and J gave up 2 bases; unmatched junction bases: 7. This CDR3 region has 16 residues. The germline gives CDR1 KGHSH, CDR2 LQKENI. The DNA for the CDR3 is TGTGCCAGCTCACCTGTTCCGACAGGGGGGAACTATGGCTACACCTTC. Translated: CASSPVPTGGNYGYTF.

The chain is built from TRBV12-3 or TRBV12-4 and TRBJ2-2, with 8 bases identical to TRBD1. J lost 2 bases, V lost 6 bases, and 5 bases had no gene match. This CDR3 is 15 amino acids long. CDR3 coding DNA: TGTGCCAGCAGAGCCGGACAGGGTAACACCGGGGAGCTGTTTTTT. It is translated as CASRAGQGNTGELFF.

This clonotype came up many times. The gene calls are TRBV25-1 and TRBJ2-5; 16 positions agree with TRBD2. Per germline, CDR1 MGHDK and CDR2 SYGVNS. This CDR3 comprises 18 residues. V trimming: 6 bases; J trimming: 6 bases; junction bases outside the gene matches: 13. For the CDR3, the DNA is TGTGCCAGCAGCCCTACGGGACTAGCGGGAGGGCACGTTAAGACCCAGTACTTC. Translated: CASSPTGLAGGHVKTQYF.

The rearrangement uses TRBV20-1 and TRBJ2-2; weak D call: TRBD2 (5 bases). With 6 bases removed from V and 5 bases from J, the gap between germline ends came to 10 bases. Germline assignment: CDR1 DFQATT and CDR2 SNEGSKA (reference sequence). The CDR3 length is 12 residues. The DNA of the CDR3 is TGCAGTGCAAGACTACTGACCGGGGAGCTGTTTTTT. Protein sequence: CSARLLTGELFF.

This clonotype was counted many times. The chain employs TRBV5-5 and TRBJ1-1; no clear D. Per the germline V gene, CDR1 is SGHKS and CDR2 is YYEKEE (reference sequence). Trimming took 1 base from V and 4 from J, leaving 8 bases between them. The CDR3 extends over 13 amino acids. The DNA of the CDR3 is TGTGCCAGCAGCTTGATCTGGGGCACTGAAGCTTTCTTT. As protein: CASSLIWGTEAFF.

This clonotype was recorded a few times. The V gene is TRBV4-1, the J gene TRBJ1-3; 7 bases map to TRBD1. Germline V gives CDR1 MGHRA, CDR2 YSYEKL. This CDR3 is 18 amino acids long. V was clipped by 0 bases and J by 0 bases; unmatched bases: 8. CDR3 residues: CASSQDPTTGSSGNTIYF. CDR3 sequence (DNA): TGCGCCAGCAGCCAAGATCCCACGACAGGGAGCTCTGGAAACACCATATATTTT.

This chain connects TRBV6-2 or TRBV6-3 to TRBJ1-3; tentative D call: TRBD1 (5 bases). This CDR3 is built from 19 residues. Trimming removed 6 bases from V and 0 bases from J, with 24 bases in between. The V gene's germline CDR1 is MNHEY and CDR2 SVGEGT. The CDR3 protein is CASSYRAFTEGISGNTIYF. CDR3 sequence (DNA): TGTGCCAGCAGCTACCGGGCCTTTACTGAGGGGATCTCTGGAAACACCATATATTTT.

Many counts were recorded for this clonotype. The CDR3 region has the DNA TGTGCCAGCTCCCGGGACAGACACTACGAGCAGTACTTC. It is translated as CASSRDRHYEQYF. V usage is TRBV6-1 and J usage is TRBJ2-7, with 7 bases matching TRBD1. The CDR3 runs to 13 residues. V shed 8 bases, J shed 3 bases, and the junction held 7 bases outside the gene matches. Per germline, CDR1 MNHNS and CDR2 SASEGT.

The rearrangement uses TRBV28 and TRBJ2-7; 7 nucleotides align to TRBD1. Per the germline V gene, CDR1 is MDHEN and CDR2 is SYDVKM. The J segment lost 3 bases and the V segment lost 7 bases, leaving 18 bases of the junction unmatched. The CDR3 totals 17 residues. The CDR3 spells CASTQGVDLATNYEQYF. CDR3 DNA sequence: TGTGCCAGCACCCAGGGGGTTGATCTAGCTACCAACTACGAGCAGTACTTC.

This clonotype was picked up many times. The chain carries TRBV7-3 and TRBJ2-5; 13 nucleotides align to TRBD2. Germline V gene data show CDR1 as SGHTA and CDR2 as FQGTGA. This CDR3 region has 17 residues. Trimming removed 5 bases from V and 5 bases from J; junction bases left unmatched: 11. Here the CDR3 reads CASSPLVGLAGQETQYF. The CDR3 DNA sequence: TGTGCCAGCAGCCCCCTTGTGGGACTAGCGGGACAGGAGACCCAGTACTTC. Full variable domain (missing parts from reference TRBV7-3 and TRBJ2-5): GAGVSQTPSNKVTEKGKYVELRCDPISGHTALYWYRQSLGQGPEFLIYFQGTGAADDSGLPNDRFFAVRPEGSVSTLKIQRTERGDSAVYLCASSPLVGLAGQETQYFGPGTRLLVL.

The chain's CDR3 is CASSLTGRVDEAFF. DNA for the CDR3: TGTGCCAGCAGCCTGACAGGGAGGGTGGATGAAGCTTTCTTT. The chain has TRBV7-8 and TRBJ1-1, with 7 bases identical to TRBD1. J lost 7 bases, V lost 5 bases, and 10 bases had no gene match. The CDR3 loop spans 14 amino acids. The germline gives CDR1 SGHVS, CDR2 FQNEAQ. The full variable domain, completed using reference TRBV7-8 and TRBJ1-1, is GAGVSQSPRYKVAKRGQDVALRCDPISGHVSLFWYQQALGQGPEFLTYFQNEAQLDKSGLPSDRFFAERPEGSVSTLKIQRTQQEDSAVYLCASSLTGRVDEAFFGQGTRLTVV.

V is TRBV7-9 and J is TRBJ2-5; 11 bases are shared with TRBD2. CDR3 length equals 15 residues. The V and J ends lost 4 bases and 5 bases, in that order; junction bases with no gene match: 6. Looked up from germline, CDR1 is SEHNR and CDR2 is FQNEAQ (reference sequence). As DNA, the CDR3 is TGTGCCAGCAGCTACTCGGGACTAGCGGAGGAGACCCAGTACTTC. Encoded protein: CASSYSGLAEETQYF.